This T cell receptor beta chain originates from a study of response to subunit inactivated influenza vaccine. Study outcomes and limitations: The authors proposed limited new T cell recruitment per seasonal influenza vaccination.

TCRdb fed the RT-PCR reads into MiXCR, producing one record per CDR3 protein. Among 600,000 to 850,000 distinct CDR3 sequences listed, 14% were seen once. At least ten counts were recorded for this clonotype. The antigen is unknown. CDR1 is SGHRS and CDR2 is YFSETQ in the germline V gene. CDR3 length equals 13 residues. J was trimmed by 7 bases and V by 0 bases; bases with no gene match: 4. The V call is TRBV5-1, the J call TRBJ2-7; 7 bases line up with TRBD1. This TCR came from a man in his forties or fifties who received an inactivated influenza vaccine. Sequenced material: PBMCs from blood, taken less than 15 days before vaccination. The CDR3 loop is CASSLALDREQYF. CDR3 nucleotides: TGCGCCAGCAGCTTGGCCCTGGACAGGGAGCAGTACTTC.